This T cell receptor beta chain was identified during a study of OX40 agonist ivuxolimab in advanced cancers. Sequencing used immunoSEQ multiplex PCR; TCRdb keeps in-frame clones, though not all of them. The sample contains roughly 80,000 clones, just over 85% of which appear only once. Anyone with autoimmune disease history or systemic immunosuppression was excluded. The CDR3 length is 13 residues. V lost 4 bases, J lost 5 bases, and 6 bases stayed unmatched. CDR1 is SGHRS and CDR2 is YFSETQ in the germline V gene. This specimen was CD4+ or CD8+ T cells sorted from blood, taken in a trial of the OX40 agonist ivuxolimab. The chain has TRBV5-1 and TRBJ2-7, with 7 bases fitting TRBD1. The TCR sequence derives from an adult with an advanced solid tumor such as melanoma, head and neck, liver or kidney cancer. In DNA form, the CDR3 reads TGCGCCAGCAGCCAAGACAGGGATCACGAGCAGTACTTC. The encoded protein is CASSQDRDHEQYF. Combining the CDR3 with reference TRBV5-1 and TRBJ2-7 gives the whole variable domain KAGVTQTPRYLIKTRGQQVTLSCSPISGHRSVSWYQQTPGQGLQFLFEYFSETQRNKGNFPGRFSGRQFSNSRSEMNVSTLELGDSALYLCASSQDRDHEQYFGPGTRLTVT.